Listed below are T cell receptor beta chains from one sample, sequenced in a study of blood T cells in healthy people across ages. Via MiXCR, TCRdb re-called the 5' RACE reads, giving one row per CDR3 protein. The sample yields about 640,000 distinct CDR3 sequences, approximately 50% seen once. Sequencing was performed on blood. Receptor source: a man aged 55 to 70 in good health. The CDR3 runs from the conserved cysteine through the conserved F or W. D genes are given only for firm matches. Part of the rows lack a size; the others show once, few, many or a class for expanded clones.

>NA|TRBV2|TRBD2|TRBJ2-5
CTSRGDQETQYF
TGTACCAGCCGGGGGGACCAGGAGACCCAGTACTTC
>few|TRBV12-3/TRBV12-4|NA|TRBJ2-3
CASSLGASDTQYF
TGTGCCAGCAGTCTAGGCGCATCAGATACGCAGTATTTT
>NA|TRBV12-3/TRBV12-4|TRBD1|TRBJ1-2
CASSFEGAHYGYTF
TGTGCCAGCAGTTTTGAGGGGGCTCACTATGGCTACACCTTC
>NA|TRBV7-9|NA|TRBJ2-4
CASSFAGAKNIQYF
TGTGCCAGCAGCTTTGCGGGGGCCAAAAACATTCAGTACTTC
>NA|TRBV29-1|TRBD1|TRBJ1-3
CSVSDGTGPGNTIYF
TGCAGCGTCAGCGATGGGACAGGGCCCGGAAACACCATATATTTT
>NA|TRBV6-1|TRBD1|TRBJ2-1
CASSGSGGKTGAYNEQFF
TGTGCCAGCAGTGGTAGTGGGGGGAAGACAGGGGCCTACAATGAGCAGTTCTTC
>once|TRBV5-1|TRBD1|TRBJ1-2
CASSTPGQGAYGYTF
TGCGCCAGCAGCACACCGGGACAGGGGGCATATGGCTACACCTTC
>NA|TRBV7-2|NA|TRBJ2-7
CASSLNPGSYNEQYF
TGTGCCAGCAGCTTAAACCCCGGCAGCTACAATGAGCAGTACTTC
>once|TRBV5-1|TRBD1|TRBJ2-1
CASSSRTGHNEQFF
TGCGCCAGCAGCTCCCGGACAGGACACAATGAGCAGTTCTTC
>NA|TRBV5-6|NA|TRBJ2-5
CASSFRALSQETQYF
TGTGCCAGCAGCTTCCGGGCGTTATCGCAAGAGACCCAGTACTTC
>few|TRBV29-1|TRBD1|TRBJ1-2
CSVGPLQGDYGYTF
TGCAGCGTTGGACCCCTCCAGGGGGACTATGGCTACACCTTC
>few|TRBV6-6|NA|TRBJ2-7
CASSSQFGYEQYF
TGTGCCAGCAGTTCCCAGTTCGGATATGAGCAGTACTTC
>once|TRBV28|TRBD2|TRBJ2-1
CATSTSGGASGNEQFF
TGTGCCACCTCAACTAGCGGGGGGGCATCGGGGAATGAGCAGTTCTTC
>few|TRBV29-1|TRBD1|TRBJ1-2
CSVEENRGGKYGYTF
TGCAGCGTTGAAGAAAACAGGGGTGGAAAGTATGGCTACACCTTC
>NA|TRBV29-1|TRBD1|TRBJ2-3
CSGSDRATDTQYF
TGCAGCGGTTCGGACAGGGCCACAGATACGCAGTATTTT
>NA|TRBV6-5|NA|TRBJ2-7
CASRRSRVGEQYF
TGTGCCAGCAGGAGATCGAGGGTGGGCGAGCAGTACTTC
>NA|TRBV5-8|TRBD2|TRBJ2-4
CASSSGLAGGLNIQYF
TGTGCCAGCAGCTCCGGACTAGCGGGGGGGTTAAACATTCAGTACTTC
>NA|TRBV20-1|NA|TRBJ2-3
CSARKSTSTDTQYF
TGCAGTGCTAGGAAGTCAACTAGCACAGATACGCAGTATTTT
>NA|TRBV9|NA|TRBJ1-2
CASSVDDGYTF
TGTGCCAGCAGCGTAGATGATGGCTACACCTTC
>NA|TRBV29-1|NA|TRBJ2-7
CSARTEGSYEQYF
TGCAGCGCCAGGACGGAAGGTTCCTACGAGCAGTACTTC
>NA|TRBV5-1|NA|TRBJ1-2
CASSLVFAGNYGYTF
TGCGCCAGCAGCTTGGTGTTTGCGGGAAACTATGGCTACACCTTC
>NA|TRBV5-1|TRBD1|TRBJ2-7
CASSEDRPLYEQYF
TGCGCCAGCAGCGAGGACAGGCCCTTATACGAGCAGTACTTC